This TCR beta chain was captured in a study of T cells in Graves' hyperthyroidism and ophthalmopathy. Only a few counts were recorded for this clonotype. RNA transcripts served as the template for amplifying TCR beta CDR3 regions. The TCR CDR3 first-round RT-PCR relied on the HTBI primer set. TCRdb recomputed calls from the multiplex PCR reads with MiXCR, one row per CDR3 protein. In the table there are 200,000 to 250,000 distinct CDR3 sequences, around 17% of which are singletons. The receptor was isolated from a woman between 50 and 59 years old with Graves' hyperthyroidism. The sample was blood.

CDR3 loop: CASRATGTSGRAWSYNEQFF. The CDR3 DNA is TGTGCCAGCAGGGCCACCGGGACTAGCGGGAGGGCCTGGTCCTACAATGAGCAGTTCTTC. The rearrangement joins TRBV27 to TRBJ2-1; 16 nucleotides agree with TRBD2. Germline lookup yields CDR1 MNHEY and CDR2 SMNVEV (reference sequence). The V segment lost 6 bases and the J segment 1 base; nucleotides outside the gene matches: 12. This CDR3 region has 20 residues.